These 15 T cell receptor beta chains were all obtained from the same sample, sequenced in a study of blood T cell repertoires in COVID-19. The data were produced by immunoSEQ multiplex PCR, yet TCRdb's version contains in-frame clones alone and is incomplete. The sample carries under 350,000 clones, under 90% recorded once. The sample taken for sequencing was peripheral blood. These TCRs come from a woman between 50 and 59 years old who had recovered from COVID-19.

This clone was counted once. The gene calls are TRBV5-1 and TRBJ2-3; D is perhaps TRBD2 (5 bases). This CDR3 comprises 15 residues. Germline V gives CDR1 SGHRS, CDR2 YFSETQ. V lost 0 bases and J 1 base, leaving 9 bases between the germline ends. The DNA for the CDR3 is TGCGCCAGCAGCTTGGGGGCTAGCCGCACAGATACGCAGTATTTT. Translating gives CASSLGASRTDTQYF. The full variable domain, completed using reference TRBV5-1 and TRBJ2-3, is KAGVTQTPRYLIKTRGQQVTLSCSPISGHRSVSWYQQTPGQGLQFLFEYFSETQRNKGNFPGRFSGRQFSNSRSEMNVSTLELGDSALYLCASSLGASRTDTQYFGPGTRLTVL.

V gene TRBV15 combines with J gene TRBJ2-3; maybe TRBD1 (5 bases). V gave up 1 base and J gave up 1 base, with 9 bases separating them. The CDR3 extends over 15 amino acids. CDR1 is LNHNV and CDR2 is YYDKDF in the germline V gene (reference sequence). CDR3 amino acids: CATSRGDRRTDTQYF. CDR3 coding DNA: TGTGCCACCAGCAGAGGAGACAGACGCACAGATACGCAGTATTTT.

Comments on this clone: This likely stems from a read error, as it lies one base from a far larger clone. The chain joins TRBV6-2 or TRBV6-3 to TRBJ1-5; unclear D gene. The CDR3 has 12 residues. CDR1 is MNHEY, CDR2 SVGEGT, per germline. This chain's CDR3 is CASSYSHQPQHF. CDR3 DNA: TGTGCCAGCAGCTATAGCCATCAGCCCCAGCATTTT.

V and J are TRBV6-2 or TRBV6-3 and TRBJ1-1, with a possible D match to TRBD1 (6 bases). CDR3 size: 16 residues. The ends were cut back, 5 bases at V and 4 bases at J, with 20 bases in the middle. Germline CDR1 MNHEY, CDR2 SVGEGT. The CDR3 DNA reads TGTGCCAGCAGTCTCCGGGGGGGCTACCTGGGCACTGAAGCTTTCTTT. It is translated as CASSLRGGYLGTEAFF.

The rearrangement joins TRBV27 to TRBJ2-3; TRBD2 agrees at 13 bases. The germline gives CDR1 MNHEY, CDR2 SMNVEV (reference sequence). The CDR3 has 15 amino acids. The V and J ends lost 10 bases and 4 bases, in that order; junction bases with no gene match: 8. Written as DNA, the CDR3 is TGTGCCATCTCCTCAACTAGCGGGAGGGCAGATACGCAGTATTTT. It is translated as CAISSTSGRADTQYF.

The chain joins TRBV28 to TRBJ2-7, with D possibly matching TRBD2 (5 bases). Per germline, CDR1 MDHEN and CDR2 SYDVKM. The CDR3 extends over 16 amino acids. Trimming left V 2 bases short and J 0 bases short, with 14 bases between. The DNA of the CDR3 is TGTGCCAGCAGTTTAGGAGGCGGCGGTAGCTCCTACGAGCAGTACTTC. This codes for CASSLGGGGSSYEQYF.

This chain connects TRBV7-9 to TRBJ1-1; D perhaps matches TRBD1 (6 bases). The CDR3 contains 16 residues. Trimming stripped 5 bases from V and 4 bases from J, with 20 bases between. The germline gives CDR1 SEHNR, CDR2 FQNEAQ (reference sequence). The CDR3 loop reads CASSAQGSRGSTEAFF. CDR3 nucleotide sequence: TGTGCCAGCAGCGCACAGGGTTCTCGAGGGAGCACTGAAGCTTTCTTT.

The J gene is TRBJ1-2, the V gene TRBV3-1 (or the pseudogene TRBV3-2); 7 nucleotides line up with TRBD1. CDR1 is LGHDT, CDR2 YNNKEL, per germline (reference sequence). Germline trimming cut 5 bases from V and 0 bases from J; bases unmatched to any gene: 6. This CDR3 comprises 15 residues. The CDR3 loop is CASSSWTGPNYGYTF. As DNA, the CDR3 is TGTGCCAGCAGCTCGTGGACAGGACCTAACTATGGCTACACCTTC.

J is TRBJ2-7 and V is TRBV7-2; 9 bases align to TRBD2. Trimming at V came to 2 bases and at J to 6 bases, leaving 8 bases not matched to a gene. The CDR3 sequence is 15 residues long. Looked up from germline, CDR1 is SGHTA and CDR2 is FQGNSA. The CDR3 loop reads CASSLNSGRGSEQYF. The DNA of the CDR3 is TGTGCCAGCAGCTTAAATAGCGGGAGAGGGAGCGAGCAGTACTTC.

To note about this clone: This CDR3 is also generated by other DNA sequences in the sample. The chain couples TRBV7-3 to TRBJ1-1; TRBD1 matches 8 bases. The germline gives CDR1 SGHTA, CDR2 FQGTGA. J was trimmed by 3 bases and V by 5 bases; bases with no gene match: 2. The CDR3 spans 13 residues. The chain's CDR3 is CASSLQGDTEAFF. CDR3 bases: TGTGCCAGCAGCCTACAGGGGGACACTGAAGCTTTCTTT.

The chain has TRBV9 and TRBJ1-1, with 12 bases aligning to TRBD1. V dropped 4 bases and J dropped 11; count of bases not matched to a gene: 12. This CDR3 contains 15 residues. Germline-derived CDR1 and CDR2 are SGDLS and YYNGEE. The CDR3 spells CASSYTGTGGAPAFF. The CDR3 nucleotides are TGTGCCAGCAGCTACACCGGGACAGGGGGCGCCCCGGCTTTCTTT.

This clone was detected only a few times. The rearrangement links TRBV6-6 to TRBJ1-2; 8 positions match TRBD1. V lost 2 bases to trimming and J lost 5 bases; unmatched junction nucleotides: 10. The V gene's germline CDR1 is MNHNY and CDR2 SVGAGI (reference sequence). This CDR3 contains 16 residues. This chain's CDR3 is CASSYGPQGAHYGYTF. The CDR3 DNA is TGTGCCAGCAGTTACGGTCCGCAGGGGGCACATTATGGCTACACCTTC.

The sample holds a few counts of this clone. The chain carries TRBV30 and TRBJ2-2; D ambiguous. The CDR3 runs 12 residues. Germline V CDR1 and CDR2: GTSNPN, SVGIG (reference sequence). Trimming took off 0 bases at V and 7 bases at J, with 6 bases between the two ends. CDR3 in DNA: TGTGCCTGGAGTGTACGAGTCGGGGAGCTGTTTTTT. Translated: CAWSVRVGELFF.

This clone was found once. The chain is built from TRBV7-2 and TRBJ2-1; the match to TRBD2 covers 10 bases. The germline V gene has CDR1 SGHTA and CDR2 FQGNSA. J gave up 1 base and V 2 bases, and 2 bases lay outside the gene matches. This CDR3 comprises 16 residues. CDR3 nucleotide sequence: TGTGCCAGCAGCTTAACTAGCGGGGTTTCCTACAATGAGCAGTTCTTC. Its translation: CASSLTSGVSYNEQFF.

The chain links TRBV4-2 to TRBJ2-7; unclear D gene. Germline-derived CDR1 and CDR2 are LGHNA and YNFKEQ. Between the trimmed V and J ends, which lost 3 bases and 4 bases, there was a span of 4 bases. The CDR3 runs 11 residues. CDR3 nucleotides: TGTGCCAGCAGCCAGCAGTACGAGCAGTACTTC. Amino acids: CASSQQYEQYF.